This T cell receptor (beta chain) was captured in a study of blood T cell repertoires in COVID-19 (dated by TCRdb to the early 2020s). With regard to the full study: Collaborator samples came from the United States, Italy and Spain and covered acute and convalescent phases of COVID-19. The prospective study material was composed of cDNA or gDNA derived from T cells, B-cell-depleted T cells, or PBMCs. Deeply sampled blood TCRbeta repertoires from subjects exposed to, actively infected with, or recovered from COVID-19 were included in the dataset. The repertoires were released in a freely available public database intended as a resource for research on the immune response to SARS-CoV-2. The samples were drawn from two sources: the first 160 participants of the ongoing ImmuneRACE study, and fewer than 1,500 subjects contributed by 6 global collaborators. The sample metadata nearly always contained a de-identified subject ID, COVID-19 status, age in years and sex. Where available, HLA class I and class II types were obtained from metadata supplied by the sample provider rather than from assay-based typing. The paper as a whole reports these results and caveats: The amount of clinical and demographic metadata varied by source and participant and was provided uncurated.

V loses 0 bases of germline sequence and J loses 5 bases, and the interval between the two ends is 14 bases. CDR1 and CDR2 were assigned from the germline V gene as SGHRS and YFSETQ. From cysteine to phenylalanine, the CDR3 is 15 amino acids long. The read is trimmed to its CDR3 DNA, 45 bases read in frame from base 1. About this clone: Which antigen it targets is not known. The input lacks base qualities; no much larger clone sits a single base away.

TCRbeta CDR3 regions were amplified from genomic DNA by means of the immunoSEQ Assay, a bias-controlled multiplex PCR. Per the authors' processing: Within the assay, amplification of reference gene primers was used to estimate how many nucleated cells each sample contained. Sequence reads were collapsed and filtered to measure the absolute abundance of every unique TCRbeta CDR3 rearrangement. For each sample, productive Simpson clonality was calculated as the square root of Simpson's diversity index across productive rearrangements. Drawn from immuneACCESS, this table holds only the in-frame rearrangements with V and J called that TCRdb kept. Clones are partly lost; checked studies trace under half to an unresolved V gene and leave the rest unexplained. That table is the source of V, J and clone size, and D and trimming were worked out from the DNA. This sample comprises 410,000 or so clones, over 75% of them detected only once. The ten top clones hold around 1.5% of the sample.

One collaborating source in Seattle enrolled patients during active infection and followed them longitudinally through the course of disease. Each collaborating institution followed its own protocols to collect whole blood in K2EDTA tubes. For TCRbeta analysis, collaborators shipped samples as frozen whole blood, isolated PBMCs, or DNA extracted from either of those sample types. This chain is built from TRBV5-1 and TRBJ1-1; 5 matching bases give a weak D call of TRBD1. The sample was peripheral blood. The source is a woman between 40 and 50 years old with COVID-19, enrolled during active disease. The DNA sequence is as follows: TGCGCCAGCAGCTTGGTTGGGGGAGGAAAAACTGAAGCTTTCTTT. Its product reads: CASSLVGGGKTEAFF.